The clone carrying this T cell receptor (beta chain) was counted a few times. Its antigen is undetermined. Some clones are missing from TCRdb's copy, which holds only in-frame ones; the method was immunoSEQ multiplex PCR. The sample consists of about 19,000 clones, about four fifths of them appearing once. The sample originates from a study of PD-L1 blockade in urothelial cancer. Findings and caveats of the study: Durable benefit accompanied greater 3-week expansion of tumor-associated blood clones.

Specified time point: peripheral blood 6 weeks after treatment start. The CDR3 contains 12 residues. CDR1 and CDR2 from the germline V gene are LNHDA and SQIVND (reference sequence). V lost 7 bases to trimming and J lost 3 bases, with 9 bases between them. The clonotype comes from a middle-aged man with urothelial cancer. The sample in question was PBMCs, obtained around atezolizumab (anti-PD-L1) treatment. The rearrangement uses TRBV19 and TRBJ1-2; D possibly corresponds to TRBD1 (5 bases). CDR3: CASKTGDYGYTF. The CDR3 DNA reads TGTGCCAGTAAAACAGGTGACTATGGCTACACCTTC.